The 25 T cell receptor beta chains below were found in one sample sequenced in a study of blood T cell repertoires in COVID-19. Using immunoSEQ multiplex PCR, the repertoire was profiled, and TCRdb retains in-frame clones only, with some absent. The sample records 100,000 to 150,000 clones, around 89% being singletons. The sequenced material came from peripheral blood. These receptors were obtained from a woman aged 55-69 years with COVID-19, enrolled during active disease.

The gene calls are TRBV6-9 and TRBJ2-7; 7 bases match TRBD1. This CDR3 comprises 16 residues. Germline CDR1 MNHGY, CDR2 SVAAGI. Trimming took 1 base from V and 5 from J; bases not matched to a gene: 11. The CDR3 reads CASSYLPQTGHHEQYF. The CDR3 region has the DNA TGTGCCAGCAGTTATTTACCCCAGACAGGGCACCACGAGCAGTACTTC.

This clone has just a few counts. The chain joins TRBV9 to TRBJ1-2; D unclear. Germline values: CDR1 SGDLS, CDR2 YYNGEE. The V gene lost 0 bases and the J gene lost 5 bases, with 5 bases spanning the gap. This CDR3 contains 12 residues. In nucleotides, the CDR3 is TGTGCCAGCAGCGTAGCCAATTATGGCTACACCTTC. Residues: CASSVANYGYTF.

The V and J genes are TRBV18 and TRBJ1-2; D possibly corresponds to TRBD1 (6 bases). This CDR3 is built from 12 residues. Germline V CDR1 and CDR2: KGHSH, LQKENI. Trimming removed 6 bases from V and 4 bases from J, with 9 bases in between. CDR3 DNA sequence: TGTGCCAGCTCGGAGGACAGCTATGGCTACACCTTC. Translated, it gives CASSEDSYGYTF. Drawing the rest from reference TRBV18 and TRBJ1-2, the complete variable domain is NAGVMQNPRHLVRRRGQEARLRCSPMKGHSHVYWYRQLPEEGLKFMVYLQKENIIDESGMPKERFSAEFPKEGPSILRIQQVVRGDSAAYFCASSEDSYGYTFGSGTRLTVV.

The CDR3: CASSLVQPSTDTQYF. CDR3 in DNA: TGTGCCAGCAGCTTAGTACAGCCTAGCACAGATACGCAGTATTTT. The J gene is TRBJ2-3, the V gene TRBV7-2; D not resolved. Germline V lookup: CDR1 SGHTA, CDR2 FQGNSA. This CDR3 region has 15 residues. V lost 1 base to trimming and J lost 0 bases, with 8 bases between them.

The count of this clone is one. The J gene is TRBJ2-4, the V gene TRBV6-2 or TRBV6-3; 12 nucleotides agree with TRBD1. The CDR3 spans 19 residues. Germline trimming cut 1 base from V and 0 bases from J; bases unmatched to any gene: 7. The V gene's germline CDR1 is MNHEY and CDR2 SVGEGT. CDR3 coding DNA: TGTGCCAGCAGTTACTTTGGGACAGGGGGCCCACTAGCCAAAAACATTCAGTACTTC. Encoded protein: CASSYFGTGGPLAKNIQYF.

Written as DNA, the CDR3 is TGTGCCAGCGCTAGATATACCTACGAGCAGTACTTC. Protein product: CASARYTYEQYF. This rearrangement joins TRBV6-5 to TRBJ2-7; D gene uncertain. Germline V CDR1 and CDR2: MNHEY, SVGAGI. The V gene lost 8 bases and the J gene lost 2 bases, with 10 bases spanning the gap. CDR3 length equals 12 residues.

This rearrangement joins TRBV29-1 to TRBJ2-1, with 13 bases identical to TRBD2. The CDR3 spans 14 residues. V lost 7 bases to trimming and J lost 1 base; unmatched junction nucleotides: 1. CDR1 and CDR2 from the germline V gene are SQVTM and ANQGSEA. The CDR3 DNA reads as TGCAGCGGGGGACTAGCGGGATCCTACAATGAGCAGTTCTTC. Protein product: CSGGLAGSYNEQFF.

The chain has TRBV7-2 and TRBJ2-7; 7 nucleotides align to TRBD2. The J segment lost 3 bases and the V segment lost 8 bases, leaving 13 bases of the junction unmatched. The CDR3 covers 15 residues. Germline CDR1 and CDR2: SGHTA and FQGNSA. The CDR3 is CASRGDSRGFYEQYF. The DNA for the CDR3 is TGTGCCAGCCGGGGGGACTCAAGAGGTTTCTACGAGCAGTACTTC.

The rearrangement joins TRBV10-3 to TRBJ2-3; D is perhaps TRBD2 (7 bases). The V and J ends lost 0 bases and 4 bases respectively, with 8 bases between them. This CDR3 is built from 14 residues. From germline, CDR1 is ENHRY and CDR2 SYGVKD. CDR3 loop: CAISESGGPDTQYF. As DNA, the CDR3 is TGTGCCATCAGTGAGTCGGGGGGGCCAGATACGCAGTATTTT.

V usage is TRBV9 and J usage is TRBJ1-4; 7 positions agree with TRBD1. Trimming at V came to 4 bases and at J to 0 bases, leaving 9 bases not matched to a gene. The CDR3 has 17 amino acids. The germline CDR1 and CDR2 sequences are SGDLS and YYNGEE. This CDR3 reads CASSSPGTAATNEKLFF. The DNA of the CDR3 is TGTGCCAGCAGCTCACCCGGGACAGCGGCAACTAATGAAAAACTGTTTTTT. The full variable domain, completed using reference TRBV9 and TRBJ1-4, is DSGVTQTPKHLITATGQRVTLRCSPRSGDLSVYWYQQSLDQGLQFLIQYYNGEERAKGNILERFSAQQFPDLHSELNLSSLELGDSALYFCASSSPGTAATNEKLFFGSGTQLSVL.

This chain uses TRBV6-2 or TRBV6-3 with TRBJ1-1; D unclear. The V end was cut by 4 bases, the J end by 7 bases, with 22 bases between. Germline V gene sequence: CDR1 MNHEY, CDR2 SVGEGT. The CDR3 is 16 residues long. The CDR3 DNA reads as TGTGCCAGCAGTTCCCTAACTTACGCCTCTCCCGGTGAAGCTTTCTTT. Amino acid sequence: CASSSLTYASPGEAFF.

The chain is built from TRBV19 and TRBJ1-1; no definite D call. The CDR3 totals 14 residues. V lost 3 bases and J lost 0, with 8 bases in between. CDR1 and CDR2 (germline): LNHDA, SQIVND (reference sequence). CDR3 in DNA: TGTGCCAGTAGTATCCAGTCTTTGAACACTGAAGCTTTCTTT. Its protein is CASSIQSLNTEAFF.

The CDR3: CASSQSPRTGSEQYF. The CDR3 DNA follows: TGCGCCAGCAGCCAGTCCCCCCGGACAGGAAGCGAGCAGTACTTC. V usage is TRBV4-3 and J usage is TRBJ2-7; 7 nucleotides match TRBD1. The CDR3 is 15 amino acids. Trimming removed 3 bases from V and 6 bases from J; junction bases left unmatched: 11. The germline CDR1 and CDR2 sequences are LGHNA and YSLEER.

The V gene is TRBV19, the J gene TRBJ1-2; weak D call: TRBD1 (6 bases). The germline CDR1 and CDR2 sequences are LNHDA and SQIVND (reference sequence). Trimming took off 3 bases at V and 5 bases at J, with 13 bases between the two ends. This CDR3 contains 14 residues. CDR3 DNA: TGTGCCAGTAGTATCTCGGGGGGCAGGTATGGCTACACCTTC. Encoded protein: CASSISGGRYGYTF.

The V and J genes are TRBV3-1 (or the pseudogene TRBV3-2) and TRBJ1-2; 7 bases agree with TRBD1. The V gene end was trimmed by 5 bases and the J gene end by 5 bases; junction bases not matched to a gene: 8. Germline V gives CDR1 LGHDT, CDR2 YNNKEL (reference sequence). CDR3 size: 14 residues. The CDR3 reads CASSSTRQGYGYTF. The DNA for the CDR3 is TGTGCCAGCAGCTCCACAAGACAGGGATATGGCTACACCTTC.

CDR3 sequence reads: CATPGTGMYGYTF. In nucleotides, the CDR3 is TGTGCCACCCCCGGGACAGGGATGTACGGCTACACCTTC. The chain employs TRBV2 and TRBJ1-2; TRBD1 agrees at 9 bases. Germline values: CDR1 SNHLY, CDR2 FYNNEI. The V and J ends lost 10 bases and 8 bases, in that order; junction bases with no gene match: 11. The CDR3 consists of 13 residues.

J is TRBJ2-7 and V is TRBV19; 9 nucleotides agree with TRBD1. V lost 7 bases, J lost 5 bases, and 6 bases stayed unmatched. Germline loops: CDR1 LNHDA, CDR2 SQIVND (reference sequence). The CDR3 has 13 residues. The CDR3 protein is CASTRGDRDEQYF. CDR3 bases: TGTGCCAGTACCAGGGGGGACAGGGACGAGCAGTACTTC.

V and J are TRBV4-3 and TRBJ2-7; 12 bases fit TRBD2. CDR3 length equals 14 residues. Germline CDR1 and CDR2: LGHNA and YSLEER. After removal of 5 bases from V and 6 bases from J, the junction contained 5 bases not matched to a gene. The CDR3 sequence is CASSLLAGGAEQYF. The CDR3 region has the DNA TGCGCCAGCAGCTTACTAGCGGGGGGTGCCGAGCAGTACTTC.

The chain employs TRBV2 and TRBJ1-2; D not certain. The CDR3 loop spans 13 amino acids. Per the germline V gene, CDR1 is SNHLY and CDR2 is FYNNEI. Trimming took off 6 bases at V and 0 bases at J, with 8 bases between the two ends. The CDR3 loop reads CASRASANYGYTF. Written as DNA, the CDR3 is TGTGCCAGCAGGGCATCTGCTAACTATGGCTACACCTTC.

This chain connects TRBV27 to TRBJ2-7; TRBD2 matches 9 bases. V lost 5 bases, J lost 4 bases, and 9 bases stayed unmatched. The CDR3 totals 15 residues. Germline lookup yields CDR1 MNHEY and CDR2 SMNVEV (reference sequence). This chain's CDR3 is CASSDGTSYPYEQYF. CDR3 nucleotide sequence: TGTGCCAGCAGTGATGGGACTAGCTACCCATACGAGCAGTACTTC.

The genes are TRBV5-1 and TRBJ2-3, with D possibly matching TRBD1 (7 bases). Trimming pared 4 bases from V and 3 bases from J, leaving 15 bases between. The CDR3 spans 15 residues. Germline V CDR1 and CDR2: SGHRS, YFSETQ. The CDR3 bases are TGCGCCAGCAGCGGAGGGGGCGCGAGTACAGATACGCAGTATTTT. Residues: CASSGGGASTDTQYF.

This chain uses TRBV29-1 with TRBJ1-1; D call uncertain. The CDR3 contains 11 residues. The germline V and J ends were trimmed by 4 bases and 3 bases, with 6 bases remaining between them. Germline V gene sequence: CDR1 SQVTM, CDR2 ANQGSEA. This CDR3 reads CSVGLDTEAFF. The CDR3 DNA sequence: TGCAGCGTTGGGTTAGACACTGAAGCTTTCTTT. The complete variable domain, with remaining parts taken from reference TRBV29-1 and TRBJ1-1, reads SAVISQKPSRDICQRGTSLTIQCQVDSQVTMMFWYRQQPGQSLTLIATANQGSEATYESGFVIDKFPISRPNLTFSTLTVSNMSPEDSSIYLCSVGLDTEAFFGQGTRLTVV.

The chain is built from TRBV23-1 and TRBJ1-2; D gene ambiguous. TRBV23-1 is filed as an ORF, its function uncertain. The V and J ends lost 9 bases and 7 bases respectively, with 9 bases between them. There are 10 residues in the CDR3. CDR3 sequence reads: CASPGGGYTF. The CDR3 DNA is TGCGCCAGTCCGGGAGGTGGCTACACCTTC.

The chain has TRBV2 and TRBJ1-1; unclear D gene. CDR3 length: 11 residues. Germline V gives CDR1 SNHLY, CDR2 FYNNEI. V shed 4 bases and J shed 5 bases, with 5 bases lying between them. The CDR3 DNA sequence: TGTGCCAGCAGTGCGGGGACTGAAGCTTTCTTT. Its translation is CASSAGTEAFF.

J is TRBJ2-3 and V is TRBV18; D is unresolved. Deletions cut 3 bases from V and 2 bases from J, with 6 bases between. CDR1 is KGHSH and CDR2 is LQKENI in the germline V gene. CDR3 length: 13 amino acids. In DNA form, the CDR3 reads TGTGCCAGCTCACCTTATAACACAGATACGCAGTATTTT. This codes for CASSPYNTDTQYF.